This entry features one T cell receptor beta chain sequence. This entry is derived from a study of blood T cell repertoires in COVID-19. Turning to the study itself: The United States, Italy and Spain supplied acute and convalescent COVID-19 samples.

Methods used by the authors: Amplification from reference gene primers served as the basis for estimated nucleated cell counts. Sequencing was performed with immunoSEQ multiplex PCR; in TCRdb, only in-frame clones are kept and a portion is missing. D and trimming come from the DNA, and the V and J calls and clone size come from that table. Of 40,000 or so clones in the sample, around 90% were seen once. Germline V gene lookup returns CDR1 LGHDT and CDR2 YNNKEL (reference sequence). The V gene lost 2 bases and the J gene lost 1 base, with 16 bases spanning the gap. The CDR3 totals 17 residues. This chain connects TRBV3-1 (or the pseudogene TRBV3-2) to TRBJ2-3, with D tentatively TRBD1 (5 bases). Sequenced: peripheral blood. This sequence was found in a human donor in a cohort sampled during active COVID-19. The CDR3 bases are TGTGCCAGCAGCCAACTAGTGGGGCAAAAGCGCACAGATACGCAGTATTTT. It is translated as CASSQLVGQKRTDTQYF.